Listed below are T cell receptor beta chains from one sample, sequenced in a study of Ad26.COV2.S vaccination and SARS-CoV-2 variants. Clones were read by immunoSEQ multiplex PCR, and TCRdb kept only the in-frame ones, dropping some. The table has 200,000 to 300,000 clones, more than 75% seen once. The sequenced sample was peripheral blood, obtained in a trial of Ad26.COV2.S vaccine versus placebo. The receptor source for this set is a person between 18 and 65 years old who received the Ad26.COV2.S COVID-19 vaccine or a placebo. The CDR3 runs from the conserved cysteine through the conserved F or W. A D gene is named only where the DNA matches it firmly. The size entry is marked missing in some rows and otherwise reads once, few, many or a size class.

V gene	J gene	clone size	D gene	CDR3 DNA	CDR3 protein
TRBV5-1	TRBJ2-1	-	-	TGCGCCAGCAGCTGGGACTCGTACAATGAGCAGTTCTTC	CASSWDSYNEQFF
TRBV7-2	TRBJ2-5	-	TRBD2	TGTGCCAGCAGCTTAATAGCGGGAAGCGTAGAGACCCAGTACTTC	CASSLIAGSVETQYF
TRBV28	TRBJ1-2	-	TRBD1	TGTGCCAGCAGTTTATTGACAGGGGGCGGACTTAACTATGGCTACACCTTC	CASSLLTGGGLNYGYTF
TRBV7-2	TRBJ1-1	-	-	TGTGCCAGCAGCTTAGACAGGGCGAACACTGAAGCTTTCTTT	CASSLDRANTEAFF
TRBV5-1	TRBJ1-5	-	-	TGCGCCAGCAGCTTGGGGTCCTCTGCCAGTCAGCCCCAGCATTTT	CASSLGSSASQPQHF
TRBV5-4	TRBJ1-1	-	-	TGTGCCAGCACCTGGGGGGGGACCACTGAAGCTTTCTTT	CASTWGGTTEAFF
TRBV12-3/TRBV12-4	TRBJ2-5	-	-	TGTGCCAGCAGTACTGCTCGAGAGACCCAGTACTTC	CASSTARETQYF
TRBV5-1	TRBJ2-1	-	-	TGCGCCAGCAGCTTATGGGTTGGGAATGAGCAGTTCTTC	CASSLWVGNEQFF
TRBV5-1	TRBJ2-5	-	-	TGCGCCAGCAGCCCCCGCGCGATCGAGGCCAGGGAGACCCAGTACTTC	CASSPRAIEARETQYF
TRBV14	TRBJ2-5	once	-	TGTGCCAGCAGCCAAGTCAGAGAGACCCAGTACTTC	CASSQVRETQYF
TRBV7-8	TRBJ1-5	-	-	TGTGCCAGCAGCCCTAGGGAGGGACAGCCCCAGCATTTT	CASSPREGQPQHF
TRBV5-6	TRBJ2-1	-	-	TGTGCCAGCAGCTTCGACCGTCGTGAGCAGTTCTTC	CASSFDRREQFF
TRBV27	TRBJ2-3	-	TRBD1	TGTGCCAGTTACCCAACAGGGGCCAGCACAGATACGCAGTATTTT	CASYPTGASTDTQYF
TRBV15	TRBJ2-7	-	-	TGTGCCACCAGCAGAGATCGCTACGAGCAGTACTTC	CATSRDRYEQYF
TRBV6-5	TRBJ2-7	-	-	TGTGCCAGCAGTTACTCGGGAAGCTACGAGCAGTACTTC	CASSYSGSYEQYF
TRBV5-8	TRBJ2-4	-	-	TGTGCCAGCAGCTTATCCGGGAGTATATTAATAGCCAAAAACATTCAGTACTTC	CASSLSGSILIAKNIQYF
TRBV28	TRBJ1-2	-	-	TGTGCCAGTTTATGGCCGGGTAGCTATGGCTACACCTTC	CASLWPGSYGYTF
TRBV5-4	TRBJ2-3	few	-	TGTGCCAGCAGCTTGGGGGGCCGCTCAGATACGCAGTATTTT	CASSLGGRSDTQYF
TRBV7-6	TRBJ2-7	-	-	TGTGCCAGCAGCAACGGCGCGGAGGGCGGGGCGCAGTACTTC	CASSNGAEGGAQYF
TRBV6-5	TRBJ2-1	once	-	TGTGCCAGCAGTTACTCGGCTATGGCCTACAATGAGCAGTTCTTC	CASSYSAMAYNEQFF
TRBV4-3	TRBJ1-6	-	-	TGCGCCAGCAGCCAAGAGCAGGGAGGAAATTCACCCCTCCACTTT	CASSQEQGGNSPLHF
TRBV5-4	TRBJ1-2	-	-	TGTGCCAGCAGCCGGGAAGCAGGGGCCTATGGCTACACCTTC	CASSREAGAYGYTF
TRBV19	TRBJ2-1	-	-	TGTGCCAGTAGTCCCCCCCCGGGGGCTACCTACAATGAGCAGTTCTTC	CASSPPPGATYNEQFF
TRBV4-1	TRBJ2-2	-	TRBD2	TGCGCCAGCAGCCAAGTGGGGGGGGCCGGGGAGCTGTTTTTT	CASSQVGGAGELFF
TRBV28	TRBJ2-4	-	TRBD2	TGTGCCAGCAGTGTAGCGGGAGGCAAAAACATTCAGTACTTC	CASSVAGGKNIQYF
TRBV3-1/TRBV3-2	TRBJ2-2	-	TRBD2	TGTGCCAGCAGCCAATTAGCGGGAGTGTCCGGGGAGCTGTTTTTT	CASSQLAGVSGELFF
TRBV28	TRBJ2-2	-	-	TGTGCCAGCAGACGGGAGAGGGCGACCGGGGAGCTGTTTTTT	CASRRERATGELFF
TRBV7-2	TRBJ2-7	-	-	TGTGCCAGCAGCTTATTAAGGGGCTACGAGCAGTACTTC	CASSLLRGYEQYF
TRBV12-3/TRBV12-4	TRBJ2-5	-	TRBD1	TGTGCCAGCAGTTTGGACAGGGTCCAGACCCAGTACTTC	CASSLDRVQTQYF
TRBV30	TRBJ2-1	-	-	TGTGCCTGGAGTGTGGGTGGAGGGGATGAGCAGTTCTTC	CAWSVGGGDEQFF
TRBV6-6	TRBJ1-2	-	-	TGTGCCAGCACTTGGACTGAGGGGAGGGATGGCTACACCTTC	CASTWTEGRDGYTF
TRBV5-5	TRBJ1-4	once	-	TGTGCCAGCAGCTTTGGTCCCGCGAGTGAAAAACTGTTTTTT	CASSFGPASEKLFF
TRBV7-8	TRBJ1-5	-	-	TGTGCCAGCAGCTTGGACCTAAATCAGCCCCAGCATTTT	CASSLDLNQPQHF
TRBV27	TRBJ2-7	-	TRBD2	TGTGCCAGCAGTTTCGGGGGGGTACAGTACGAGCAGTACTTC	CASSFGGVQYEQYF
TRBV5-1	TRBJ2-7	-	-	TGCGCCAGCAGCTTGGCTGAGGGTGGAATCTCCTACGAGCAGTACTTC	CASSLAEGGISYEQYF
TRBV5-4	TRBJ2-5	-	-	TGTGCCAGCAAAAACAGGATTGCGGGTTCTGTGGGGGAGACCCAGTACTTC	CASKNRIAGSVGETQYF
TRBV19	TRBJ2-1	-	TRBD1	TGTGCCAGTAGTCAACCGGGACAGGGGGTGAGAGATGAGCAGTTCTTC	CASSQPGQGVRDEQFF
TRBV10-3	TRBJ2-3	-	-	TGTGCCATCAGTGAAGGGGGCACAGATACGCAGTATTTT	CAISEGGTDTQYF
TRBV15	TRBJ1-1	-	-	TGTGCCACCAGCGGTTACTTAGGAGGCACTGAAGCTTTCTTT	CATSGYLGGTEAFF
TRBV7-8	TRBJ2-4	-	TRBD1	TGTGCCAGCAGCTCTTTAGTGAGGGGGCAGACGAGGGCCAAAAACATTCAGTACTTC	CASSSLVRGQTRAKNIQYF
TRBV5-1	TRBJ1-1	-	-	TGCGCCAGCAGCACCGGGGCGAACGCCAACACTGAAGCTTTCTTT	CASSTGANANTEAFF
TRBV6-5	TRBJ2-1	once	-	TGTGCCAGCAGTTACGAGGGACCACTCTCCTACAATGAGCAGTTCTTC	CASSYEGPLSYNEQFF
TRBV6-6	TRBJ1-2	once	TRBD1	TGTGCCAGCAGTTTCACCAGGGACAGGATGGATGGCTACACCTTC	CASSFTRDRMDGYTF
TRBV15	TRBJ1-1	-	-	TGTGCCACCAGCGGGGGGACGAACACTGAAGCTTTCTTT	CATSGGTNTEAFF
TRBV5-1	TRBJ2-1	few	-	TGCGCCAGCAGCCAGGACGGCTCCTACAATGAGCAGTTCTTC	CASSQDGSYNEQFF
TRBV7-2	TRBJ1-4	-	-	TGTGCCAGCAGCTTACGTCATGCGGAAAATGAAAAACTGTTTTTT	CASSLRHAENEKLFF
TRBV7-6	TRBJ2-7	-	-	TGTGCCAGCAGCTTACTGGGGGACGCCGCCTACGAGCAGTACTTC	CASSLLGDAAYEQYF
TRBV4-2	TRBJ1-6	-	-	TGTGCCAGCAGCCAAGATATGGGTTCACCCCTCCACTTT	CASSQDMGSPLHF
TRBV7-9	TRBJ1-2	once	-	TGTGCCAGCAGCCCGCTACAGCTTACCTCATATGGCTACACCTTC	CASSPLQLTSYGYTF
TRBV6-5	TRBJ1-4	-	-	TGTGCCAGCGGACGGGTTAATGAAAAACTGTTTTTT	CASGRVNEKLFF
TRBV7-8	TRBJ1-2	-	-	TGTGCCAGCAGCCTATCCCGGGGGGCGGGTGGCTACACCTTC	CASSLSRGAGGYTF
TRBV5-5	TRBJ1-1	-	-	TGTGCCAGCAGCTTGAAGGGAACTGAAGCTTTCTTT	CASSLKGTEAFF
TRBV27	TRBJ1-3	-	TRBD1	TGTGCCAGCGCGCGAGGGGACAGGGGCGCTTTCCCCGGAAACACCATATATTTT	CASARGDRGAFPGNTIYF
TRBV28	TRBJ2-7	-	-	TGTGCCAGCAACCGGGCCCTAAGAAACTACGAGCAGTACTTC	CASNRALRNYEQYF
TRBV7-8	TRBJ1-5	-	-	TGTGCCAGCAGCTCAGCGGACAGCCGTAATCAGCCCCAGCATTTT	CASSSADSRNQPQHF